This T cell receptor beta chain is drawn from a study of beta chain features in type 1 diabetes. The study's findings and limits: With patients and controls alike, PCR might favor shorter templates to an equal degree.

All of the isolated RNA was reverse transcribed, so expressed TCRB transcripts were sequenced. Repertoires were generated with immunoSEQ multiplex PCR, while TCRdb's copy carries only in-frame clones and drops some. The sample lists 810,000 or so clones, roughly 15% occurring once. This clone turned up a few times. Antigen: not known. Other nucleotide sequences from this sample produce the same CDR3. The CDR3 covers 17 residues. CDR1 is LGHNA and CDR2 is YSLEER in the germline V gene. Trimming at V came to 0 bases and at J to 2 bases, leaving 7 bases not matched to a gene. The origin of this receptor is a woman younger than 35 in good health. The sequenced sample consisted of naive CD4+ T cells from blood. The rearrangement uses TRBV4-3 and TRBJ2-1, with TRBD2 matching 7 bases. CDR3 region: CASSQDGPSGTYNEQFF. In DNA form, the CDR3 reads TGCGCCAGCAGCCAAGATGGCCCTAGCGGAACCTACAATGAGCAGTTCTTC.